This TCR beta chain comes out of a study of PD-L1 blockade in urothelial cancer. Study overall: Patients commenced atezolizumab in the mid-2010s, and it was given at 1,200 mg intravenously every 3 weeks.

CDR3 length: 17 amino acids. V shed 0 bases and J 2 bases; nucleotides not matched to a gene: 9. From germline, CDR1 is MGHRA and CDR2 YSYEKL. The time point was: pretreatment peripheral blood. Libraries were prepared by immunoSEQ multiplex PCR; TCRdb keeps only in-frame clonotypes and omits some of them. The table shows tens of thousands of clones, with just under 85% occurring only once. This sequence originates from a man between 35 and 55 years old with urothelial cancer. The chain is built from TRBV4-1 and TRBJ1-2, with TRBD1 matching 7 bases. The sequencing here drew on PBMCs, taken around atezolizumab (anti-PD-L1) treatment. In DNA form, the CDR3 reads TGCGCCAGCAGCCAAGATCTAGGAGGGGGCGCGAACTATGGCTACACCTTC. It is translated as CASSQDLGGGANYGYTF.